Shown below are 17 T cell receptor beta chains from a single sample sequenced in a study of tumor and adjacent non-tumor tissue in lung cancer. No cell sorting was done before RNA was extracted from the tissue. This non-tumor lung sample came from over 3 cm beyond the tumor edge. A modified ARM-PCR protocol with three rounds of nested PCR amplified TCRbeta. TCRdb independently ran MiXCR on the multiplex PCR reads; one entry per CDR3 protein. The sample has 100,000 or so distinct CDR3 sequences, less than 75% seen once. The material sequenced was distant non-tumor lung tissue. All receptors derive from a man aged 30 to 39 with non-small cell lung cancer.

The chain couples TRBV7-8 to TRBJ2-1; TRBD1 aligns across 7 bases. The CDR3 has 16 residues. Unmatched junction bases numbered 12, after V lost 8 bases and J lost 2 bases. The germline V gene has CDR1 SGHVS and CDR2 FQNEAQ. The CDR3 is CASRIHRGWTYNEQFF. DNA for the CDR3: TGTGCCAGCCGCATTCACAGGGGTTGGACCTACAATGAGCAGTTCTTC.

The rearrangement uses TRBV6-7 and TRBJ2-3; TRBD1 matches 9 bases. TRBV6-7 is an open reading frame, and its role is uncertain. V shed 5 bases, J shed 1 base, and the junction held 7 bases outside the gene matches. This CDR3 has 16 residues. In DNA form, the CDR3 reads TGTGCCAGCAGTCCGGGACAGGGAAGAGGCACAGATACGCAGTATTTT. It specifies CASSPGQGRGTDTQYF.

In regard to this clonotype: A much larger clone differs from this one at a single base, so this may be a read error. The gene calls are TRBV4-2 and TRBJ1-5, with 8 nucleotides matching TRBD1. The CDR3 contains 15 residues. Germline V lookup: CDR1 LGHNA, CDR2 YNFKEQ. CDR3: CAISEMTGELQPQHF. The CDR3 DNA sequence: TGTGCCATCAGCGAAATGACAGGGGAGTTACAGCCCCAGCATTTT.

Ten or more counts support this clonotype. The rearrangement uses TRBV5-4 and TRBJ1-2, with a tentative D call TRBD1 (5 bases). CDR3 length: 12 amino acids. In germline, CDR1 is SGHNT, CDR2 YYREEE (reference sequence). V was pared by 6 bases and J by 11 bases, with 17 bases between. CDR3 sequence reads: CASTWEGVGYTF. Here the CDR3 DNA reads TGTGCCAGCACCTGGGAAGGGGTCGGGTACACCTTC.

Note on this clonotype: The CDR3 carries no conserved terminal phenylalanine or tryptophan, so it likely arises from a read error. The chain employs TRBV20-1 and TRBJ2-7, with 9 bases fitting TRBD1. Germline V gives CDR1 DFQATT, CDR2 SNEGSKA (reference sequence). The trim removed 5 bases at V and 5 bases at J, leaving 10 bases unmatched. CDR3 length: 14 amino acids. In DNA, the CDR3 is TGCAGTGCTCTCAGACAGGGGGTAAACAACGAGCAGTACATC. Protein sequence: CSALRQGVNNEQYI.

This clonotype has more than one count but fewer than ten. The gene calls are TRBV11-1 and TRBJ2-2; maybe TRBD1 (6 bases). The CDR3 contains 13 residues. V gave up 6 bases and J gave up 3 bases, with 8 bases separating them. Germline CDR1 is SGHAT and CDR2 is FQDESV (reference sequence). As DNA, the CDR3 is TGTGCCAGCAGGAACAGGGACACCGGGGAGCTGTTTTTT. Its translation is CASRNRDTGELFF. Together with reference TRBV11-1 and TRBJ2-2, the CDR3 gives the full variable domain: EAEVAQSPRYKITEKSQAVAFWCDPISGHATLYWYRQILGQGPELLVQFQDESVVDDSQLPKDRFSAERLKGVDSTLKIQPAELGDSAMYLCASRNRDTGELFFGEGSRLTVL.

This clonotype was recorded only once. This is likely a read error, given that the CDR3 carries no conserved phenylalanine or tryptophan at its end. The rearrangement links TRBV10-3 to TRBJ1-5, with D possibly TRBD1 on 5 matching bases. Germline V CDR1 and CDR2: ENHRY, SYGVKD. The CDR3 is made up of 14 amino acids. Deletions cut 2 bases from V and 4 bases from J, with 9 bases between. DNA for the CDR3: TGTGCCATCAGTGAGGGGACGTGGAATCAGCCCCAGCATGTT. It is translated as CAISEGTWNQPQHV.

Many counts were recorded for this clonotype. The chain has TRBV5-6 and TRBJ1-1, with 7 bases aligning to TRBD1. V trimming: 5 bases; J trimming: 0 bases; junction bases outside the gene matches: 7. The CDR3 is made up of 15 amino acids. Germline V gene sequence: CDR1 SGHDT, CDR2 YYEEEE. The CDR3 protein is CASSLNRGVNTEAFF. CDR3 bases: TGTGCCAGCAGTCTAAACAGGGGAGTGAACACTGAAGCTTTCTTT.

This clonotype was seen repeatedly, ten times or more. The chain uses TRBV12-3 or TRBV12-4 and TRBJ2-2; 7 nucleotides align to TRBD2. Trimming cost V 6 bases and J 4 bases; bases outside gene matches: 5. The CDR3 has 14 residues. CDR3 sequence: CASRGLTATGELFF. In nucleotides, the CDR3 is TGTGCCAGCAGGGGACTAACCGCCACCGGGGAGCTGTTTTTT.

This clonotype was recorded a few times. This clone may be a read error of a much larger clone one base away. As the CDR3 is not closed by the conserved phenylalanine or tryptophan, this likely results from a read error. This chain uses TRBV4-3 with TRBJ1-2; D is unresolved. Trimming stripped 4 bases from V and 0 bases from J, with 12 bases between. The CDR3 runs 15 residues. Germline CDR1 LGHNA, CDR2 YSLEER. Here the CDR3 reads CASSLARRSNYGYTS. CDR3 bases: TGCGCCAGCAGCCTCGCCAGGAGATCTAACTATGGCTACACCTCC.

The V call is TRBV7-9, the J call TRBJ1-5; D is uncertain. Germline V CDR1 and CDR2: SEHNR, FQNEAQ (reference sequence). The CDR3 contains 14 residues. The V gene lost 4 bases and the J gene lost 0 bases, with 7 bases spanning the gap. Here the CDR3 DNA reads TGTGCCAGCAGCTCGACTGATAGCAATCAGCCCCAGCATTTT. Translated: CASSSTDSNQPQHF. Looking up the rest from reference TRBV7-9 and TRBJ1-5 gives the full variable domain: DTGVSQNPRHKITKRGQNVTFRCDPISEHNRLYWYRQTLGQGPEFLTYFQNEAQLEKSRLLSDRFSAERPKGSFSTLEIQRTEQGDSAMYLCASSSTDSNQPQHFGDGTRLSIL.

This clonotype came up once. Relative to the germline gene, one junction end is altered; a read error may explain this. The rearrangement uses TRBV6-2 or TRBV6-3 and TRBJ2-2; possibly TRBD1 or TRBD2 for D (5 bases each). CDR1 is MNHEY and CDR2 is SVGEGT in the germline V gene. The CDR3 sequence is 14 residues long. DNA of the CDR3: TGCGCCAGCAGTTCCGGGACGGACACCGAGGAGCTGTTTTTT. This codes for CASSSGTDTEELFF.

This rearrangement joins TRBV9 to TRBJ2-7, with 7 bases identical to TRBD1. V lost 1 base, J lost 0 bases, and 1 base stayed unmatched. Germline V CDR1 and CDR2: SGDLS, YYNGEE. The length of the CDR3 is 14 residues. CDR3 amino acids: CASSVRQGSYEQYF. CDR3 sequence (DNA): TGTGCCAGCAGCGTAAGACAGGGCTCCTACGAGCAGTACTTC.

The rearrangement links TRBV12-3 or TRBV12-4 to TRBJ2-2; a possible D gene is TRBD2 (6 bases). The V and J ends lost 6 bases and 6 bases respectively, with 8 bases between them. The CDR3 totals 12 residues. The CDR3 is CASRGGPGELFF. Here the CDR3 DNA reads TGTGCCAGCAGGGGGGGACCCGGGGAGCTGTTTTTT.

This clonotype has a count of ten or more. V and J are TRBV20-1 and TRBJ2-3; the D call may be TRBD1 or TRBD2 (5 bases each). From germline, CDR1 is DFQATT and CDR2 SNEGSKA (reference sequence). With 3 bases removed from V and 7 bases from J, the gap between germline ends came to 23 bases. This CDR3 spans 16 amino acids. The CDR3 region has the DNA TGCAGTGCTAGGGGGCGGCTCAGATCGGGGCCATATACGCAGTATTTT. As protein: CSARGRLRSGPYTQYF.

The chain recombines TRBV20-1 with TRBJ2-7; D is unresolved. The V end was cut by 3 bases, the J end by 4 bases, with 16 bases between. Germline V CDR1 and CDR2: DFQATT, SNEGSKA (reference sequence). The CDR3 loop spans 14 amino acids. The CDR3 nucleotides read TGCAGTGCTAGGAACAATCAGTGGGCTTACGAGCAGTACTTC. As protein: CSARNNQWAYEQYF.

Points on this clonotype: A read error may explain this, as a much larger clone is one base away. Likely a read error: the CDR3 ends without its conserved phenylalanine or tryptophan. V gene TRBV20-1 combines with J gene TRBJ1-5, with D unresolved. CDR1 and CDR2 (germline): DFQATT, SNEGSKA (reference sequence). Trimming took off 4 bases at V and 4 bases at J, with 11 bases between the two ends. The length of the CDR3 is 13 residues. Here the CDR3 DNA reads TGCAGTGCTACCCCGAGCCCTAATCAGCCCCAGCATTTA. As protein: CSATPSPNQPQHL.